This note documents a single T cell receptor beta chain sequence. Its antigen is as yet unknown. The primer mix had 60 Vbeta and 13 Jbeta primers. Using immunoSEQ multiplex PCR, the repertoire was profiled, and TCRdb retains in-frame clones only, with some absent. The sample holds around 200,000 clones, 80% seen once. The record originates from a study of cytomegalovirus exposure and HLA in healthy donors. Study-level points and caveats: The majority of CMV-associated TCR beta chains were reported as apparently HLA-restricted in a later analysis.

V lost 1 base to trimming and J lost 2 bases, with 9 bases between them. There are 14 residues in the CDR3. Germline V lookup: CDR1 SGHVS, CDR2 FNYEAQ. This TCR was sampled from a boy between 10 and 17 years old in good health and CMV-seronegative. This chain joins TRBV7-6 and TRBJ2-7; D possibly corresponds to TRBD1 (5 bases). Sequencing used PBMCs. This CDR3 is CASSLDQGTYEQYF. The CDR3 nucleotides are TGTGCCAGCAGCTTAGATCAGGGCACCTACGAGCAGTACTTC.